The T cell receptor (beta chain) described here comes from a study of blood T cell repertoires in COVID-19. Study in general: Sites across the United States, Italy and Spain contributed samples from acute and convalescent COVID-19. PBMCs, B-cell-depleted T cells, or T cells were the source of the cDNA or gDNA that made up the material.

Trimming took 4 bases from V and 10 from J, leaving 8 bases between them. Per germline, CDR1 LGHDT and CDR2 YNNKEL (reference sequence). The CDR3 spans 11 residues. As originally analysed: Scientists estimated how many nucleated cells there were by amplifying reference gene primers. The data were produced by immunoSEQ multiplex PCR, yet TCRdb's version contains in-frame clones alone and is incomplete. V, J and clone size are those of that table, while D and trimming were read from the DNA. This sample has about 64,000 clones, with 80% to 90% found just once. The rearrangement joins TRBV3-1 (or the pseudogene TRBV3-2) to TRBJ2-1; D perhaps matches TRBD1 (6 bases). The sequence came from a man aged 35-49 years with acute or convalescent COVID-19. The sample consisted of peripheral blood. The CDR3 bases are TGTGCCAGCAGCCTTGGGACAGAGCAGTTCTTC. Its protein product is CASSLGTEQFF.